The sequence of this T cell receptor (beta chain) was determined in a study of radiotherapy plus CTLA-4 blockade in lung cancer. Study background: Objective responses were observed in around 17% of patients, and disease control was achieved by about 30%. Study-level results: Once radiotherapy plus ipilimumab had been given, TCR clones derived from tumor expanded in blood.

Of note for this clone: The target antigen is unknown.

Trimming shortened V by 4 bases and J by 6 bases, and 20 bases separated the two germline ends. Germline CDR1 and CDR2: SGDLS and YYNGEE. The CDR3 is 17 amino acids. Patients had chemo-refractory metastatic non-small-cell lung cancer and received focal radiation plus CTLA-4 blockade that used ipilimumab. Assay: immunoSEQ multiplex PCR; the TCRdb copy retains only in-frame clones and omits some. The data show tens of thousands of clones, with roughly 77% seen just once and around 8.8% held by the top ten. The V call is TRBV9, the J call TRBJ1-6; D is unresolved. The sample was peripheral blood, taken from a patient treated with radiotherapy plus ipilimumab. This receptor was identified in a human donor with non-small cell lung cancer who had a complete response to radiotherapy plus ipilimumab. This CDR3 reads CASSPSGSRGLNSPLHF. The CDR3 bases are TGTGCCAGCAGCCCCTCGGGATCGCGCGGCCTTAATTCACCCCTCCACTTT.